Described below is a single T cell receptor (beta chain) sequence and its context. The data were taken from a study of T cells in Graves' hyperthyroidism and ophthalmopathy. This CDR3 spans 15 amino acids. Trimming took off 4 bases at V and 4 bases at J, with 17 bases between the two ends. Per the germline V gene, CDR1 is SGHTS and CDR2 is YDEGEE. TCR beta CDR3 sequences were amplified from RNA transcripts. TCR CDR3 underwent first-round RT-PCR with the HTBI primer set. A single record per CDR3 protein comes from TCRdb applying MiXCR to the multiplex PCR reads. The data show 250,000 to 300,000 distinct CDR3 sequences, with about an eighth seen just once and 7.9% held by the top ten. When ophthalmopathy did not progress within 18 months, Graves' hyperthyroidism was considered stable. PBMCs were collected from an approximately 10 ml volume of fresh peripheral blood.

Material: blood. The chain carries TRBV5-8 and TRBJ1-2; D is unresolved. This receptor was obtained from a middle-aged woman with Graves' hyperthyroidism. The chain's CDR3 is CASSPDATFPYGYTF. The CDR3 region has the DNA TGTGCCAGCAGCCCCGATGCGACATTCCCCTATGGCTACACCTTC.